A single sample gave rise to the 10 T cell receptor beta chains below, sequenced in a study of T cells after yellow fever vaccination. TCRdb used MiXCR to reprocess the 5' RACE reads, holding one entry per CDR3 protein. This table holds 200,000 to 300,000 distinct CDR3 sequences, roughly 13% found once. Sample: CD4+ T cells sorted from PBMCs, taken 45 days after the yellow fever booster vaccination. All receptors come from a man aged 25-40 years who received the YFV17D yellow fever vaccine.

A single count supports this clonotype. The gene calls are TRBV5-1 and TRBJ2-5; D ambiguous. V dropped 1 base and J dropped 5 bases, with 12 bases sitting between them. In germline, CDR1 is SGHRS, CDR2 YFSETQ. The CDR3 is 14 amino acids. The CDR3 DNA sequence: TGCGCCAGCAGCTTGAATACCGCTGAGGAGACCCAGTACTTC. This encodes CASSLNTAEETQYF.

This clonotype showed up just a few times. The CDR3 region is CAISGGLAGGRDTQYF. CDR3 DNA: TGTGCCATCAGTGGGGGACTAGCGGGAGGGCGAGATACGCAGTATTTT. The rearrangement links TRBV10-3 to TRBJ2-3, with 16 bases aligning to TRBD2. V dropped 4 bases and J dropped 5; count of bases not matched to a gene: 3. Germline loops: CDR1 ENHRY, CDR2 SYGVKD. The CDR3 contains 16 residues.

This chain connects TRBV7-2 to TRBJ2-3; D not certain. V shed 1 base and J shed 8 bases, with 10 bases lying between them. From germline, CDR1 is SGHTA and CDR2 FQGNSA. CDR3 length: 13 amino acids. Here the CDR3 reads CASSLDNVGTQYF. CDR3 coding DNA: TGTGCCAGCAGCTTAGATAACGTGGGTACGCAGTATTTT.

This clonotype came up many times. This chain links TRBV29-1 with TRBJ2-2, with a possible D match to TRBD2 (7 bases). There are 14 residues in the CDR3. V lost 4 bases, J lost 3 bases, and 12 bases lay in between. Germline V gene lookup returns CDR1 SQVTM and CDR2 ANQGSEA. The CDR3 loop is CSVGGGGYTGELFF. CDR3 nucleotides: TGCAGCGTTGGCGGCGGGGGCTACACCGGGGAGCTGTTTTTT.

The rearrangement links TRBV20-1 to TRBJ2-5; the D gene is possibly TRBD1 (5 bases). Germline CDR1 is DFQATT and CDR2 is SNEGSKA (reference sequence). Trimming took off 5 bases at V and 2 bases at J, with 9 bases between the two ends. The CDR3 spans 12 residues. CDR3 sequence: CSAQGTQETQYF. CDR3 bases: TGCAGTGCTCAGGGAACACAAGAGACCCAGTACTTC.

The chain employs TRBV29-1 and TRBJ2-1; D is possibly TRBD2 (6 bases). The CDR3 contains 14 residues. Looked up from germline, CDR1 is SQVTM and CDR2 is ANQGSEA. Trimming cost V 5 bases and J 6 bases, with 17 bases left between them. CDR3 protein: CSVRGGGESNEQFF. The CDR3, as DNA: TGCAGCGTTCGGGGCGGAGGGGAGAGCAATGAGCAGTTCTTC.

This clonotype was seen ten or more times. This chain links TRBV20-1 with TRBJ2-1; possibly TRBD2 for D (5 bases). Germline V gene data show CDR1 as DFQATT and CDR2 as SNEGSKA (reference sequence). The V end was cut by 6 bases, the J end by 15 bases, with 21 bases between. This CDR3 is 12 amino acids long. This CDR3 is CSASKAGLAAFF. The CDR3, as DNA: TGCAGTGCCAGTAAAGCCGGACTCGCCGCGTTCTTC.

The J gene is TRBJ2-2, the V gene TRBV6-2 or TRBV6-3; D is ambiguous. Trimming took 2 bases from V and 5 from J, leaving 12 bases between them. CDR1 MNHEY and CDR2 SVGEGT come from the germline V gene. The CDR3 runs to 15 residues. CDR3 nucleotides: TGTGCCAGCAGTTACATCTCGAGGCCGACCGGGGAGCTGTTTTTT. This gives the protein CASSYISRPTGELFF.

This rearrangement joins TRBV10-3 to TRBJ2-7, with D unclear. Germline CDR1 and CDR2: ENHRY and SYGVKD. Between the trimmed V and J ends, which lost 6 bases and 0 bases, there was a span of 12 bases. This CDR3 is built from 14 residues. The CDR3 loop reads CAIRGRPNSYEQYF. The CDR3 DNA sequence: TGTGCCATCAGGGGCAGGCCTAACTCCTACGAGCAGTACTTC.

This clonotype was seen ten or more times. DNA of the CDR3: TGCAGCGTTTGCGAGGGCGGGAGTTGGAACATTCAGTACTTC. Translation gives CSVCEGGSWNIQYF. The chain couples TRBV29-1 to TRBJ2-4, with TRBD2 matching over 7 bases. J lost 7 bases, V lost 5 bases, and 11 bases had no gene match. The CDR3 runs to 14 residues. CDR1 is SQVTM, CDR2 ANQGSEA, per germline.